The T cell receptor beta chain under discussion was sequenced for a study of blood T cell repertoires in COVID-19. The repertoire was sequenced with immunoSEQ multiplex PCR; TCRdb's copy has only in-frame clones and lacks some. The profile shows roughly 60,000 clones, 70% to 90% of them singletons. Trimming took off 2 bases at V and 5 bases at J, with 12 bases between the two ends. Germline V CDR1 and CDR2: SNHLY, FYNNEI. CDR3 size: 14 residues. The receptor's source is a man between 40 and 49 years old with acute or convalescent COVID-19. The sequencing sample was made of peripheral blood. The V and J genes are TRBV2 and TRBJ1-2; weak D call: TRBD1 (5 bases). CDR3 sequence: CASSEQTVGYGYTF. The CDR3 DNA sequence: TGTGCCAGCAGTGAACAGACAGTGGGGTATGGCTACACCTTC.